This T cell receptor (beta chain) appears in the sequencing data of a study of CD8+ T cells in alopecia areata. Overall study context: In an open-label trial, patients got 5 to 10 mg tofacitinib twice daily. Percent affected scalp area, the SALT score, rated treated patients' severity.

TCR sequencing used cDNA made by reverse transcription of extracted RNA. Sequencing used immunoSEQ multiplex PCR; TCRdb keeps in-frame clones, though not all of them. This table has 95,000 to 100,000 clones, 60% to 65% appearing once. The study's findings and limits: Clarity of TCR sharing across patients fell short of that in mice, possibly HLA-related.

Stated treatment: oral pan-JAK inhibitor, 5-10 mg twice daily. Cell sorting was applied to PBMCs, and CD4+ and CD8+ T cells were collected. Trimming at V came to 4 bases and at J to 6 bases, leaving 1 base not matched to a gene. This CDR3 has 11 residues. Germline CDR1 and CDR2: SGHNT and YYREEE (reference sequence). This clone has a handful of counts. Its specificity is not known. The sequence derives from a human donor with alopecia areata. Specimen: CD8+ T cells sorted from blood, collected at week 4, from a patient treated with tofacitinib. The chain couples TRBV5-4 to TRBJ2-7, with 7 bases identical to TRBD1. In DNA form, the CDR3 reads TGTGCCAGCAGCGCAGGGGGCGAGCAGTACTTC. Translation gives CASSAGGEQYF.